The rows below give T cell receptor beta chains drawn from one sample of a study of T-cell memory formation after mild COVID-19. TCRdb called the 5' RACE reads again in MiXCR, with one record for every CDR3 protein. The sample contains 350,000 to 500,000 distinct CDR3 sequences, roughly 18% of which appear only once. The sequencing sample was made of PBMCs or a T cell subset sorted from them (not recorded which). These TCRs come from a man between 18 and 35 years old who had mild COVID-19 (a few samples of this study predate the infection). Cell type and time point are not known. The CDR3 runs from the conserved cysteine through the conserved F or W. D genes are given only for firm matches. For some rows the clone size is stated as once, few or many, or as a class when expanded; others skip it.

J gene: TRBJ2-3
clone size: few
D gene: -
V gene: TRBV20-1
CDR3 protein: CSVTPGATDTQYF
CDR3 DNA: TGCAGTGTCACGCCGGGGGCAACAGATACGCAGTATTTT

J gene: TRBJ2-1
clone size: many
D gene: TRBD2
V gene: TRBV7-3
CDR3 protein: CASSLLAGYYNEQFF
CDR3 DNA: TGTGCCAGCAGCTTACTAGCGGGGTACTACAATGAGCAGTTCTTC

J gene: TRBJ1-5
clone size: -
D gene: TRBD1
V gene: TRBV19
CDR3 protein: CASSASGQGYNQPQHF
CDR3 DNA: TGTGCCAGTAGTGCCTCCGGACAGGGGTACAATCAGCCCCAGCATTTT

J gene: TRBJ2-7
clone size: -
D gene: -
V gene: TRBV6-5
CDR3 protein: CASSYSIGLGYEQYF
CDR3 DNA: TGTGCCAGCAGTTACTCGATCGGGTTGGGCTACGAGCAGTACTTC

J gene: TRBJ2-1
clone size: few
D gene: -
V gene: TRBV7-2
CDR3 protein: CASSLGLTNEQFF
CDR3 DNA: TGTGCCAGCAGCTTGGGACTTACCAATGAGCAGTTCTTC

J gene: TRBJ2-3
clone size: -
D gene: -
V gene: TRBV7-2
CDR3 protein: CASSLNGRPWTVF
CDR3 DNA: TGTGCCAGCAGCCTCAACGGGCGACCTTGGACAGTTTTT

J gene: TRBJ2-5
clone size: -
D gene: -
V gene: TRBV7-2
CDR3 protein: CASSPEAFQETQYF
CDR3 DNA: TGTGCCAGCAGCCCAGAGGCCTTCCAAGAGACCCAGTACTTC

J gene: TRBJ2-7
clone size: many
D gene: -
V gene: TRBV24-1
CDR3 protein: CATSGTAEEQYF
CDR3 DNA: TGTGCCACCAGTGGGACTGCAGAGGAGCAGTACTTC

J gene: TRBJ1-6
clone size: few
D gene: TRBD1
V gene: TRBV5-5
CDR3 protein: CASSRGQGVNSPLHF
CDR3 DNA: TGTGCCAGCAGCCGAGGACAGGGTGTTAATTCACCCCTCCACTTT

J gene: TRBJ2-1
clone size: -
D gene: TRBD2
V gene: TRBV5-1
CDR3 protein: CASSLRKAGEYNEQFF
CDR3 DNA: TGCGCCAGCAGCTTGAGGAAAGCGGGGGAGTACAATGAGCAGTTCTTC

J gene: TRBJ1-2
clone size: few
D gene: TRBD1
V gene: TRBV7-9
CDR3 protein: CASTPGTGGSLIVGYTF
CDR3 DNA: TGTGCCAGCACCCCCGGGACAGGGGGTTCATTGATCGTTGGCTACACCTTC

J gene: TRBJ1-5
clone size: -
D gene: -
V gene: TRBV19
CDR3 protein: CASRGGNQPQHF
CDR3 DNA: TGTGCCAGTAGGGGTGGCAATCAGCCCCAGCATTTT

J gene: TRBJ1-3
clone size: few
D gene: -
V gene: TRBV4-1
CDR3 protein: CASSQEVWTLSGNTIYF
CDR3 DNA: TGCGCCAGCAGCCAAGAAGTTTGGACCCTCTCTGGAAACACCATATATTTT

J gene: TRBJ2-1
clone size: medium-sized
D gene: TRBD2
V gene: TRBV4-2
CDR3 protein: CASSQASGGANEQFF
CDR3 DNA: TGTGCCAGCAGCCAAGCTAGCGGGGGGGCCAATGAGCAGTTCTTC

J gene: TRBJ2-5
clone size: -
D gene: TRBD2
V gene: TRBV7-2
CDR3 protein: CASSNGGVETQYF
CDR3 DNA: TGTGCCAGCTCGAACGGGGGGGTGGAGACCCAGTACTTC

J gene: TRBJ1-1
clone size: few
D gene: TRBD1
V gene: TRBV7-9
CDR3 protein: CASRQGDTEAFF
CDR3 DNA: TGTGCCAGCAGGCAGGGGGACACTGAAGCTTTCTTT

J gene: TRBJ1-1
clone size: -
D gene: TRBD1
V gene: TRBV6-6
CDR3 protein: CASSFAGQESTEAFF
CDR3 DNA: TGTGCCAGCAGTTTCGCGGGACAGGAGAGCACTGAAGCTTTCTTT

J gene: TRBJ1-6
clone size: few
D gene: -
V gene: TRBV6-5
CDR3 protein: CASSYWQGDSPLHF
CDR3 DNA: TGTGCCAGCAGTTACTGGCAGGGAGATTCACCCCTCCACTTT

J gene: TRBJ1-1
clone size: few
D gene: TRBD1
V gene: TRBV7-9
CDR3 protein: CAGYRGMNTEAFF
CDR3 DNA: TGTGCCGGATACAGGGGTATGAACACTGAAGCTTTCTTT

J gene: TRBJ1-1
clone size: few
D gene: -
V gene: TRBV5-1
CDR3 protein: CASSLGGEEDTEAFF
CDR3 DNA: TGCGCCAGCAGCTTGGGGGGTGAAGAAGACACTGAAGCTTTCTTT

J gene: TRBJ2-1
clone size: -
D gene: -
V gene: TRBV18
CDR3 protein: CASSRGQGMNNEQFF
CDR3 DNA: TGTGCCAGCTCACGGGGCCAGGGAATGAACAATGAGCAGTTCTTC

J gene: TRBJ2-1
clone size: few
D gene: -
V gene: TRBV28
CDR3 protein: CASTLGGASYNEQFF
CDR3 DNA: TGTGCCAGCACCCTGGGGGGGGCCTCCTACAATGAGCAGTTCTTC

J gene: TRBJ2-3
clone size: -
D gene: -
V gene: TRBV7-6
CDR3 protein: CASSLGDTTDTQYF
CDR3 DNA: TGTGCCAGCAGCTTGGGGGATACCACAGATACGCAGTATTTT

J gene: TRBJ1-2
clone size: -
D gene: -
V gene: TRBV7-9
CDR3 protein: CASSLEEGIGYTF
CDR3 DNA: TGTGCCAGCAGCTTAGAGGAGGGGATCGGCTACACCTTC

J gene: TRBJ1-1
clone size: -
D gene: -
V gene: TRBV5-1
CDR3 protein: CASSRDGSNTEAFF
CDR3 DNA: TGCGCCAGCAGCCGGGACGGATCGAACACTGAAGCTTTCTTT

J gene: TRBJ1-5
clone size: -
D gene: TRBD1
V gene: TRBV4-1
CDR3 protein: CASSQEDRPSNQPQHF
CDR3 DNA: TGCGCCAGCAGCCAAGAGGACAGGCCCAGCAATCAGCCCCAGCATTTT

J gene: TRBJ2-2
clone size: -
D gene: -
V gene: TRBV30
CDR3 protein: CALWEAKTNTGELFF
CDR3 DNA: TGTGCCTTATGGGAGGCCAAGACGAACACCGGGGAGCTGTTTTTT

J gene: TRBJ1-3
clone size: few
D gene: -
V gene: TRBV4-3
CDR3 protein: CASSQGQIGNTIYF
CDR3 DNA: TGCGCCAGCAGCCAAGGACAGATTGGAAACACCATATATTTT

J gene: TRBJ2-3
clone size: few
D gene: -
V gene: TRBV28
CDR3 protein: CASSLRAEDTQYF
CDR3 DNA: TGTGCCAGCAGTTTACGGGCGGAAGATACGCAGTATTTT

J gene: TRBJ2-5
clone size: -
D gene: -
V gene: TRBV28
CDR3 protein: CASSPYSPRETQYF
CDR3 DNA: TGTGCCAGCAGTCCGTACTCGCCCCGGGAGACCCAGTACTTC

J gene: TRBJ1-2
clone size: once
D gene: -
V gene: TRBV5-4
CDR3 protein: CASSSDLQGHGYTF
CDR3 DNA: TGTGCCAGCAGCTCGGACCTACAGGGACATGGCTACACCTTC

J gene: TRBJ2-7
clone size: few
D gene: -
V gene: TRBV12-3/TRBV12-4
CDR3 protein: CASSPRVGAYEQYF
CDR3 DNA: TGTGCCAGCAGCCCCAGAGTTGGGGCCTACGAGCAGTACTTC

J gene: TRBJ2-7
clone size: -
D gene: -
V gene: TRBV7-9
CDR3 protein: CASSFGVRTYEQYF
CDR3 DNA: TGTGCCAGCAGCTTCGGCGTTAGGACCTACGAGCAGTACTTC

J gene: TRBJ1-5
clone size: -
D gene: -
V gene: TRBV7-9
CDR3 protein: CASSLAHSEPQHF
CDR3 DNA: TGTGCCAGCAGCTTAGCGCACAGCGAGCCCCAGCATTTT

J gene: TRBJ2-3
clone size: -
D gene: -
V gene: TRBV7-2
CDR3 protein: CASSLVAPGAGIDTQYF
CDR3 DNA: TGTGCCAGCAGCCTGGTGGCCCCCGGGGCAGGGATAGATACGCAGTATTTT

J gene: TRBJ2-3
clone size: few
D gene: -
V gene: TRBV7-6
CDR3 protein: CASSSRNRDTQYF
CDR3 DNA: TGTGCCAGCAGCTCCCGAAACAGGGATACGCAGTATTTT

J gene: TRBJ1-5
clone size: -
D gene: -
V gene: TRBV28
CDR3 protein: CASSFPPGLRGQPQHF
CDR3 DNA: TGTGCCAGCAGTTTCCCCCCAGGCCTCAGGGGTCAGCCCCAGCATTTT

J gene: TRBJ1-2
clone size: -
D gene: -
V gene: TRBV4-1
CDR3 protein: CASSQDSGANLYGYTF
CDR3 DNA: TGCGCCAGCAGCCAAGATTCAGGGGCCAATTTGTATGGCTACACCTTC

J gene: TRBJ1-1
clone size: many
D gene: TRBD1
V gene: TRBV6-5
CDR3 protein: CASSYRTGGGTEAFF
CDR3 DNA: TGTGCCAGCAGTTACCGGACAGGGGGCGGCACTGAAGCTTTCTTT

J gene: TRBJ1-4
clone size: many
D gene: -
V gene: TRBV5-6
CDR3 protein: CASSLVLGTNEKLFF
CDR3 DNA: TGTGCCAGCAGCTTGGTACTCGGGACTAATGAAAAACTGTTTTTT